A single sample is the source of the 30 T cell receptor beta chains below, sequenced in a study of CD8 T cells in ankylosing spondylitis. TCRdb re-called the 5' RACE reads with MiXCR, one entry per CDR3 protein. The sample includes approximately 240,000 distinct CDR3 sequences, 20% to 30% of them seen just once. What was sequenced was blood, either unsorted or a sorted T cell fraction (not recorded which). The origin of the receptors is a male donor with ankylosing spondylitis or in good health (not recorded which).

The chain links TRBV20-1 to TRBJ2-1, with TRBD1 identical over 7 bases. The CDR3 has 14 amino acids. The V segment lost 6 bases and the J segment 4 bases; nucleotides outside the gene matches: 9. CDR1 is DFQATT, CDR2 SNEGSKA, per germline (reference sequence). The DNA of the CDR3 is TGCAGTGCAACCGGGACAGAAATTTACAATGAGCAGTTCTTC. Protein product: CSATGTEIYNEQFF.

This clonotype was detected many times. The CDR3: CSAGQGNTDTQYF. Written as DNA, the CDR3 is TGCAGCGCCGGACAGGGGAACACAGATACGCAGTATTTT. J is TRBJ2-3 and V is TRBV29-1; 9 bases are a match to TRBD1. The CDR3 is 13 amino acids. Germline CDR1 SQVTM, CDR2 ANQGSEA. J lost 2 bases, V lost 7 bases, and 4 bases had no gene match.

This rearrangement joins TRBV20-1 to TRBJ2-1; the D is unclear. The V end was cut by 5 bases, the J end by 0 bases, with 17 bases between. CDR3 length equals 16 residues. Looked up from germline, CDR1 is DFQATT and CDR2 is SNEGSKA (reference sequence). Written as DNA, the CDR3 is TGCAGTGCTTCCAGCTACGATATTAACTCCTACAATGAGCAGTTCTTC. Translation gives CSASSYDINSYNEQFF.

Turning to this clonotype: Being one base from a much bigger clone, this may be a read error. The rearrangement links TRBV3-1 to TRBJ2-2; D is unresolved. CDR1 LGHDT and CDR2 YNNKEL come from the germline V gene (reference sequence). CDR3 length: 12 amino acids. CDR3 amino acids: CASRSNTRELFF. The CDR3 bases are TGTGCCAGCCGATCGAACACCAGGGAGCTGTTTTTT.

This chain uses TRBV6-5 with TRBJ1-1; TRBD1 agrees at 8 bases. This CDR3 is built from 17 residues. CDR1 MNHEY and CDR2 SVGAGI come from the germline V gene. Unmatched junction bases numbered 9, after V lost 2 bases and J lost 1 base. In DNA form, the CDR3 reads TGTGCCAGCAGTTACAGCCAGGGGGCGAACCCGAACACTGAAGCTTTCTTT. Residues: CASSYSQGANPNTEAFF.

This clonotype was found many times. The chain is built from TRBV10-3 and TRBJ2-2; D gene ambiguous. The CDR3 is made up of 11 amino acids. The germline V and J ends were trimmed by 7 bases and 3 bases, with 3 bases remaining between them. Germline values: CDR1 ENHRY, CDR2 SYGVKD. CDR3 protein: CAIMYTGELFF. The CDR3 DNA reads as TGTGCCATCATGTACACCGGGGAGCTGTTTTTT.

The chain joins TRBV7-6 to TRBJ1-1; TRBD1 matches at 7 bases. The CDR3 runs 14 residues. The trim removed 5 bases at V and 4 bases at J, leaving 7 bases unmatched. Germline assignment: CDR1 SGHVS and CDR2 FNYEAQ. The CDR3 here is CASSLHRGGTEAFF. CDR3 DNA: TGTGCCAGCAGCCTACACAGGGGCGGCACTGAAGCTTTCTTT.

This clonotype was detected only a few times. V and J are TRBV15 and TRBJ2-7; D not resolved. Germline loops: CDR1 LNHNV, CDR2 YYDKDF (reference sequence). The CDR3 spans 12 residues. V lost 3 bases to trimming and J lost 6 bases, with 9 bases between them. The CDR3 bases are TGTGCCACCAGCAGCTTCCGGACCGAGCAGTACTTC. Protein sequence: CATSSFRTEQYF.

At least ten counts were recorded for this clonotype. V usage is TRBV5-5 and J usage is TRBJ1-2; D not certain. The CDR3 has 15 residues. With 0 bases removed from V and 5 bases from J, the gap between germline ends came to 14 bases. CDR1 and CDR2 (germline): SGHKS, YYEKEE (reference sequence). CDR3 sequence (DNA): TGTGCCAGCAGCTTGGAGGCCAGAGTAGGGTATGGCTACACCTTC. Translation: CASSLEARVGYGYTF.

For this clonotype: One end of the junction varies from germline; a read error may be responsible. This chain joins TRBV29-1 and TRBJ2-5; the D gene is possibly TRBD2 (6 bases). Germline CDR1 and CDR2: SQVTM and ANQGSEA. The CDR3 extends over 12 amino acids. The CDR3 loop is CSVDTSRETEYF. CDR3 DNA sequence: TGCAGCGTCGATACTAGTCGGGAGACCGAGTACTTC.

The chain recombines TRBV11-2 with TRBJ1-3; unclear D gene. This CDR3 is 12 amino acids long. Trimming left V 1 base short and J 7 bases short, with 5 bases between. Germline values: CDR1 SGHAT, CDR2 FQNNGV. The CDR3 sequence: CASSLVRNTIYF. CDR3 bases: TGTGCCAGCAGCTTAGTTCGGAACACCATATATTTT.

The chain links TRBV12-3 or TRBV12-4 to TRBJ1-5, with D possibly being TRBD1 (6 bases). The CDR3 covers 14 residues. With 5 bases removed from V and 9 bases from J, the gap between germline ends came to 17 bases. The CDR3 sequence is CASSLGTLHVPQHF. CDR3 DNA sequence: TGTGCCAGCAGTCTGGGGACACTTCATGTGCCCCAGCATTTT.

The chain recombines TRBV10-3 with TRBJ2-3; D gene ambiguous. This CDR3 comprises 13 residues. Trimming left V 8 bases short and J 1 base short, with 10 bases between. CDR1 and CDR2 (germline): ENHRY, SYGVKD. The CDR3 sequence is CAICSGGTDTQYF. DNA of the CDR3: TGTGCCATCTGCTCGGGCGGCACAGATACGCAGTATTTT.

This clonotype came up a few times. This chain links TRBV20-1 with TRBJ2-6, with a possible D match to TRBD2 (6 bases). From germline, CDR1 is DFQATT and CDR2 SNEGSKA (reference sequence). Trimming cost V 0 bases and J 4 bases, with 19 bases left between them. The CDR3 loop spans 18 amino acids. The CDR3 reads CSARDWLAGRPGANVLTF. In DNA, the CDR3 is TGCAGTGCTAGAGATTGGTTGGCAGGGAGGCCCGGGGCCAACGTCCTGACTTTC.

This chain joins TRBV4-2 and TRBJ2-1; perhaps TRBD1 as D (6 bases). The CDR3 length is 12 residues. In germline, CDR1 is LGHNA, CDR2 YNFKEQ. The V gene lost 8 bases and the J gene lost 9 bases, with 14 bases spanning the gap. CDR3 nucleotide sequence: TGTGCCAGCGGTGGCCAAGGGGGTGAGCAGTTCTTC. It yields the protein CASGGQGGEQFF.

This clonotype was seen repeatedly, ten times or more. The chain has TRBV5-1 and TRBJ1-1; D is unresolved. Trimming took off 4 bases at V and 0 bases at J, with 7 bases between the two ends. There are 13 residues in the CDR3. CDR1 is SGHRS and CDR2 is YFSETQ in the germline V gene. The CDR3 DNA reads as TGCGCCAGCAGCCCGACAATGAACACTGAAGCTTTCTTT. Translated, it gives CASSPTMNTEAFF.

CDR3 region: CSEYTDTQYF. For the CDR3, the DNA is TGCAGCGAATACACAGATACGCAGTATTTT. The rearrangement uses TRBV29-1 and TRBJ2-3; no clear D gene. Between the trimmed V and J ends, which lost 7 bases and 2 bases, there was a span of 4 bases. Germline-derived CDR1 and CDR2 are SQVTM and ANQGSEA. This CDR3 contains 10 residues.

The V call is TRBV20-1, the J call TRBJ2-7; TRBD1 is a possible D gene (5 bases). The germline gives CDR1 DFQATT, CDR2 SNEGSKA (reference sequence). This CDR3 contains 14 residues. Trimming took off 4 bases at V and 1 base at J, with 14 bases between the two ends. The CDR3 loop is CSAMKGARSYEQYF. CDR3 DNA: TGCAGTGCTATGAAAGGGGCTAGGTCCTACGAGCAGTACTTC.

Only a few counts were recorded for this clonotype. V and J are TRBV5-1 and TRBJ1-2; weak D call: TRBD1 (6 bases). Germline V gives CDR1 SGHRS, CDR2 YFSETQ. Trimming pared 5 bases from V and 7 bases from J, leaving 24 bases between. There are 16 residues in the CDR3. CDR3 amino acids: CASRSSQGEPDSGYTF. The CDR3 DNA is TGCGCCAGCAGATCCTCACAGGGAGAGCCAGACTCTGGCTACACCTTC. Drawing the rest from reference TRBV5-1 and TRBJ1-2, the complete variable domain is KAGVTQTPRYLIKTRGQQVTLSCSPISGHRSVSWYQQTPGQGLQFLFEYFSETQRNKGNFPGRFSGRQFSNSRSEMNVSTLELGDSALYLCASRSSQGEPDSGYTFGSGTRLTVV.

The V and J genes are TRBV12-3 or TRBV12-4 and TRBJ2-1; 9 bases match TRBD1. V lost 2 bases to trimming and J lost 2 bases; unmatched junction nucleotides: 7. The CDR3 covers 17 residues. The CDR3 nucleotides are TGTGCCAGCAGTTTAACCCCGGGACAGGGCCCCTACAATGAGCAGTTCTTC. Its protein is CASSLTPGQGPYNEQFF.

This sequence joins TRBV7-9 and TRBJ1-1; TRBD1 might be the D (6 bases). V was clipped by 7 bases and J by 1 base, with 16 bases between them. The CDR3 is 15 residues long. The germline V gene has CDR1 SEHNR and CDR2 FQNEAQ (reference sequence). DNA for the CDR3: TGTGCCAGCACCGCCCGGGGGGGGCCGAACACTGAAGCTTTCTTT. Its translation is CASTARGGPNTEAFF.

The CDR3 sequence: CASTGPRSSYNEQFF. In DNA, the CDR3 is TGTGCCAGCACCGGGCCCAGGAGCTCCTACAATGAGCAGTTCTTC. The chain uses TRBV28 and TRBJ2-1; D unresolved. CDR1 and CDR2 from the germline V gene are MDHEN and SYDVKM. CDR3 length: 15 amino acids. V was pared by 7 bases and J by 0 bases, with 13 bases between.

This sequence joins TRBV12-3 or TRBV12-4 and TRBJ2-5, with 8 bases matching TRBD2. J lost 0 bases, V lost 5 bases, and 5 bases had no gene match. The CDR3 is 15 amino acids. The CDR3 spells CASSDRGGHQETQYF. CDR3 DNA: TGTGCCAGCAGTGATCGGGGGGGCCACCAAGAGACCCAGTACTTC.

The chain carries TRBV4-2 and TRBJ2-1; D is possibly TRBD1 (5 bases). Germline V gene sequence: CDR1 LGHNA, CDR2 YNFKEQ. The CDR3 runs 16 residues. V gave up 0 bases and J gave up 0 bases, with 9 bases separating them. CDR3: CASSQEGQASYNEQFF. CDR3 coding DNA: TGTGCCAGCAGCCAAGAGGGGCAAGCCTCCTACAATGAGCAGTTCTTC.

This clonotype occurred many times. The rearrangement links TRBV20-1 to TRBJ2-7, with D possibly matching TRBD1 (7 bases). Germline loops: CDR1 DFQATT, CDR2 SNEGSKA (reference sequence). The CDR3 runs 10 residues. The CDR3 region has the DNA TGCAGCGGACTGGAGGGACAGCTGTACTTC. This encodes CSGLEGQLYF.

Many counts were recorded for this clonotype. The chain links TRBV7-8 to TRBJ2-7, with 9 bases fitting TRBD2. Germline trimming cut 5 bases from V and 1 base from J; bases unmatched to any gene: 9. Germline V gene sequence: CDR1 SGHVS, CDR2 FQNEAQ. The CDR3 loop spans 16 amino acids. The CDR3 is CASSQRAAGGSYEQYF. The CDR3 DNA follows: TGTGCCAGCAGCCAACGGGCAGCGGGGGGTTCCTACGAGCAGTACTTC.

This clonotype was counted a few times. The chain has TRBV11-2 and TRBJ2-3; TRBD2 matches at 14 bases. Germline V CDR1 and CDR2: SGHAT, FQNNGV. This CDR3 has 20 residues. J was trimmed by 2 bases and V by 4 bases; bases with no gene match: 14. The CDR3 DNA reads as TGTGCCAGCAGCTCACCGACAGGAGGGACTAGCGGGGGATACACAGATACGCAGTATTTT. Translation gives CASSSPTGGTSGGYTDTQYF.

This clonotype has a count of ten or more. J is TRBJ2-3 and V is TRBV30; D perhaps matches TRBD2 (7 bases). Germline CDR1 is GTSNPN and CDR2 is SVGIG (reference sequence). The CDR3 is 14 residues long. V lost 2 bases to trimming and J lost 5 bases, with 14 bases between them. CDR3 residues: CAWSRGGPRDTQYF. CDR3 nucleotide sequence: TGTGCCTGGAGTAGGGGGGGGCCAAGAGATACGCAGTATTTT.

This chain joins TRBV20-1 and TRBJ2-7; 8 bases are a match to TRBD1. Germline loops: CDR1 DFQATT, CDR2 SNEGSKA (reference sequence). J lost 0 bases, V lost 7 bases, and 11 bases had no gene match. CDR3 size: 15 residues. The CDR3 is CSVTQGASSSYEQYF. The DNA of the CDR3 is TGCAGTGTTACCCAGGGGGCTTCGAGCTCCTACGAGCAGTACTTC.

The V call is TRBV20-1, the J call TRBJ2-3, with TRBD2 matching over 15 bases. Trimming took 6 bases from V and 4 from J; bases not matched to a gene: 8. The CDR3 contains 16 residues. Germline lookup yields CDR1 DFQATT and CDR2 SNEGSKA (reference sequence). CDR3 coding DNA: TGCAGTGCCCAGAGCGGACTAGCGGGGGGGCCAGATACGCAGTATTTT. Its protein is CSAQSGLAGGPDTQYF.